This TCR beta chain was found in a study of Ad26.COV2.S vaccination and SARS-CoV-2 variants. Using immunoSEQ multiplex PCR, the repertoire was profiled, and TCRdb retains in-frame clones only, with some absent. The data contain hundreds of thousands of clones, more than 80% of them singletons. Described treatment: around 19 received Ad26.COV2.S at low or high dose, single or two shots; a few received placebo; per-sample allocation not given. Following the first vaccine or placebo injection, samples were taken on day 63. The germline V gene has CDR1 LNHDA and CDR2 SQIVND (reference sequence). The trim removed 8 bases at V and 4 bases at J, leaving 6 bases unmatched. This CDR3 spans 14 amino acids.

The sequence came from a person aged 18-65 years who received the Ad26.COV2.S COVID-19 vaccine or a placebo. The specimen comprised peripheral blood, sampled in a trial of Ad26.COV2.S vaccine versus placebo. The J gene is TRBJ2-2, the V gene TRBV19; TRBD1 agrees at 8 bases. DNA for the CDR3: TGTGCCAGTGTAAGACAGGGGCCCACCGGGGAGCTGTTTTTT. It encodes CASVRQGPTGELFF.